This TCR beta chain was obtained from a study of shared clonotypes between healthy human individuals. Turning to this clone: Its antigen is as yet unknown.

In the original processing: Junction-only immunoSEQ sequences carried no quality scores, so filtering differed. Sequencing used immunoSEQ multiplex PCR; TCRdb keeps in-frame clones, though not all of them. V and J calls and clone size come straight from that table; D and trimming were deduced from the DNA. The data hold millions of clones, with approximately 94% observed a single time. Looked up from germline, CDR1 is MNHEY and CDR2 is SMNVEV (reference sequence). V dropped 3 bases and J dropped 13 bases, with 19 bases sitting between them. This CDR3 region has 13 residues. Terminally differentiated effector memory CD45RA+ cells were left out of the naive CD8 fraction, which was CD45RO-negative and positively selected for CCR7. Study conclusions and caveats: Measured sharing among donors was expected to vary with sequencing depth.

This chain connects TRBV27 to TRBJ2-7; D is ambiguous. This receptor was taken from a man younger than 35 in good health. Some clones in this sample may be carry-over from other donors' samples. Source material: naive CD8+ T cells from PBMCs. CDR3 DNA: TGTGCCAGCAGTTTGCTCAGCTTTGAGGCGATCTACTTC. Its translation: CASSLLSFEAIYF.